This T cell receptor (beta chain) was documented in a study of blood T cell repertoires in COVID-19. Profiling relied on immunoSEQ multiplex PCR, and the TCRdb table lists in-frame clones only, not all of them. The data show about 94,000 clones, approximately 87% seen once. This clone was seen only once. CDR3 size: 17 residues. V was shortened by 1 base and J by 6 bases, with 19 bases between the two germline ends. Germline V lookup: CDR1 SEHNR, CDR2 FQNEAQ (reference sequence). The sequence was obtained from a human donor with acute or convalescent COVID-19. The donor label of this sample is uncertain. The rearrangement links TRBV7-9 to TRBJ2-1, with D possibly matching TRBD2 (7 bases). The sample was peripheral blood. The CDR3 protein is CASSLGGGGLGTNEQFF. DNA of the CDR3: TGTGCCAGCAGCTTAGGGGGAGGGGGGCTAGGTACCAATGAGCAGTTCTTC.